This is a list of T cell receptor beta chains from one sample in a study of shared clonotypes between healthy human individuals. Produced via immunoSEQ multiplex PCR; TCRdb's table is partial and in-frame only. The sample holds fewer than 700,000 clones, roughly 95% seen once. The sequenced material came from naive CD8+ T cells sorted from blood. These receptors came from a woman aged 25 to 39 in good health. Each CDR3 is given with its conserved first and last residue. A D gene is named only where the DNA matches it firmly. A clone size is listed for some rows: how often the clone was seen (once, few, many), or a class if it is expanded.

J gene: TRBJ2-7; clone size: .; CDR3 length: 16; V gene: TRBV2; D gene: TRBD2; CDR3 protein: CASSPRVAGGTREQYF; CDR3 DNA: TGTGCCAGCAGTCCTAGGGTAGCGGGAGGCACTCGGGAGCAGTACTTC
J gene: TRBJ2-3; clone size: .; CDR3 length: 15; V gene: TRBV9; D gene: TRBD2; CDR3 protein: CASSVGAGVTDTQYF; CDR3 DNA: TGTGCCAGCAGCGTAGGTGCGGGAGTGACAGATACGCAGTATTTT
J gene: TRBJ1-2; clone size: .; CDR3 length: 14; V gene: TRBV28; D gene: .; CDR3 protein: CASSPITANYGYTF; CDR3 DNA: TGTGCCAGCAGCCCAATTACAGCTAACTATGGCTACACCTTC
J gene: TRBJ2-1; clone size: once; CDR3 length: 13; V gene: TRBV4-1; D gene: .; CDR3 protein: CASSQKRGGEQFF; CDR3 DNA: TGCGCCAGCAGCCAAAAACGGGGAGGCGAGCAGTTCTTC
J gene: TRBJ1-2; clone size: .; CDR3 length: 14; V gene: TRBV21-1; D gene: .; CDR3 protein: CASSKRAKADGYTF; CDR3 DNA: TGTGCCAGCAGCAAGAGGGCGAAAGCTGACGGCTACACCTTC
J gene: TRBJ1-1; clone size: .; CDR3 length: 17; V gene: TRBV5-1; D gene: .; CDR3 protein: CASSSPPDARLLQEAFF; CDR3 DNA: TGCGCCAGCAGCTCCCCCCCGGATGCTAGGTTACTCCAAGAAGCTTTCTTT
J gene: TRBJ1-1; clone size: .; CDR3 length: 11; V gene: TRBV19; D gene: .; CDR3 protein: CASKMDSEAFF; CDR3 DNA: TGTGCCAGTAAAATGGACAGCGAAGCTTTCTTT
J gene: TRBJ2-1; clone size: .; CDR3 length: 14; V gene: TRBV7-8; D gene: TRBD2; CDR3 protein: CASSLREFYNEQFF; CDR3 DNA: TGTGCCAGCAGCTTGCGGGAGTTCTACAATGAGCAGTTCTTC
J gene: TRBJ2-3; clone size: .; CDR3 length: 14; V gene: TRBV28; D gene: .; CDR3 protein: CASKDSSSTDTQYF; CDR3 DNA: TGTGCCAGCAAGGACAGTTCCTCCACAGATACGCAGTATTTT
J gene: TRBJ2-1; clone size: .; CDR3 length: 16; V gene: TRBV28; D gene: TRBD2; CDR3 protein: CASNLDTGTTNNEQFF; CDR3 DNA: TGTGCCAGCAACCTCGATACCGGGACTACAAACAATGAGCAGTTCTTC
J gene: TRBJ2-7; clone size: .; CDR3 length: 14; V gene: TRBV28; D gene: .; CDR3 protein: CASKSSQVAYEQYF; CDR3 DNA: TGTGCCAGCAAATCCTCCCAGGTGGCCTACGAGCAGTACTTC
J gene: TRBJ2-2; clone size: .; CDR3 length: 14; V gene: TRBV6-5; D gene: .; CDR3 protein: CASSYRENTGELFF; CDR3 DNA: TGTGCCAGCAGTTACAGGGAGAACACCGGGGAGCTGTTTTTT
J gene: TRBJ2-7; clone size: .; CDR3 length: 16; V gene: TRBV27; D gene: .; CDR3 protein: CASSPIDRRRLGEQYF; CDR3 DNA: TGTGCCAGCAGTCCCATCGACCGCCGCCGTCTAGGGGAGCAGTACTTC
J gene: TRBJ1-1; clone size: .; CDR3 length: 15; V gene: TRBV13; D gene: .; CDR3 protein: CASSSATGTLSEAFF; CDR3 DNA: TGTGCCAGCAGCTCGGCGACAGGAACGTTATCTGAAGCTTTCTTT
J gene: TRBJ2-7; clone size: .; CDR3 length: 16; V gene: TRBV4-1; D gene: TRBD2; CDR3 protein: CASSQGALAGPYEQYF; CDR3 DNA: TGCGCCAGCAGCCAAGGGGCGTTAGCGGGACCCTACGAGCAGTACTTC
J gene: TRBJ2-1; clone size: few; CDR3 length: 16; V gene: TRBV11-2; D gene: TRBD1; CDR3 protein: CASSKEGQVIYNEQFF; CDR3 DNA: TGTGCCAGCAGTAAGGAGGGACAGGTGATCTACAATGAGCAGTTCTTC
J gene: TRBJ2-6; clone size: .; CDR3 length: 15; V gene: TRBV28; D gene: .; CDR3 protein: CASSLGPSGANVLTF; CDR3 DNA: TGTGCCAGCAGTTTAGGGCCATCTGGGGCCAACGTCCTGACTTTC
J gene: TRBJ1-2; clone size: .; CDR3 length: 14; V gene: TRBV19; D gene: .; CDR3 protein: CASSPGRANYGYTF; CDR3 DNA: TGTGCCAGTAGCCCCGGCAGGGCTAACTATGGCTACACCTTC
J gene: TRBJ1-4; clone size: many; CDR3 length: 14; V gene: TRBV9; D gene: .; CDR3 protein: CASSLGGTNEKLFF; CDR3 DNA: TGTGCCAGCAGCCTAGGGGGGACTAATGAAAAACTGTTTTTT
J gene: TRBJ2-1; clone size: once; CDR3 length: 17; V gene: TRBV19; D gene: .; CDR3 protein: CASSIRAGLAAQNEQFF; CDR3 DNA: TGTGCCAGTAGTATCCGGGCGGGACTGGCGGCACAAAATGAGCAGTTCTTC
J gene: TRBJ1-5; clone size: .; CDR3 length: 15; V gene: TRBV27; D gene: .; CDR3 protein: CASSPGGGGNQPQHF; CDR3 DNA: TGTGCCAGCAGCCCCGGGGGAGGCGGCAATCAGCCCCAGCATTTT
J gene: TRBJ1-1; clone size: .; CDR3 length: 13; V gene: TRBV19; D gene: .; CDR3 protein: CASRPTGNTEAFF; CDR3 DNA: TGTGCCAGTAGACCTACAGGGAACACTGAAGCTTTCTTT
J gene: TRBJ1-5; clone size: once; CDR3 length: 18; V gene: TRBV11-3; D gene: .; CDR3 protein: CASSSPNPLGRYNQPQHF; CDR3 DNA: TGTGCCAGCAGCTCCCCAAACCCCCTCGGACGGTACAATCAGCCCCAGCATTTT
J gene: TRBJ2-7; clone size: .; CDR3 length: 19; V gene: TRBV5-6; D gene: .; CDR3 protein: CASSLAPWGRGYLVYEQYF; CDR3 DNA: TGTGCCAGCAGCTTGGCCCCATGGGGCAGGGGCTACCTTGTCTACGAGCAGTACTTC
J gene: TRBJ2-7; clone size: .; CDR3 length: 14; V gene: TRBV19; D gene: TRBD1; CDR3 protein: CASRPGQEAYEQYF; CDR3 DNA: TGTGCCAGTAGGCCGGGACAGGAGGCCTACGAGCAGTACTTC
J gene: TRBJ2-7; clone size: .; CDR3 length: 13; V gene: TRBV19; D gene: .; CDR3 protein: CASSLGPAGEQYF; CDR3 DNA: TGTGCCAGTAGCCTGGGGCCGGCGGGCGAGCAGTACTTC
J gene: TRBJ2-7; clone size: .; CDR3 length: 11; V gene: TRBV20-1; D gene: .; CDR3 protein: CSARVGYEQYF; CDR3 DNA: TGCAGTGCTAGAGTTGGGTACGAGCAGTACTTC
J gene: TRBJ2-1; clone size: .; CDR3 length: 18; V gene: TRBV7-9; D gene: TRBD2; CDR3 protein: CASSRQKGTASGYNEQFF; CDR3 DNA: TGTGCCAGCAGCCGCCAAAAGGGCACGGCTAGCGGCTACAATGAGCAGTTCTTC
J gene: TRBJ2-3; clone size: .; CDR3 length: 12; V gene: TRBV10-2; D gene: .; CDR3 protein: CASSEGTDTQYF; CDR3 DNA: TGCGCCAGCAGTGAAGGCACAGATACGCAGTATTTT
J gene: TRBJ2-7; clone size: once; CDR3 length: 17; V gene: TRBV27; D gene: TRBD1; CDR3 protein: CASSLAPGTGVYYEQYF; CDR3 DNA: TGTGCCAGCAGTTTAGCCCCCGGGACAGGGGTCTACTACGAGCAGTACTTC
J gene: TRBJ2-7; clone size: .; CDR3 length: 15; V gene: TRBV27; D gene: .; CDR3 protein: CASSLTVGGLSEQYF; CDR3 DNA: TGTGCCAGCAGTTTAACGGTGGGAGGATTGAGCGAGCAGTACTTC
J gene: TRBJ2-7; clone size: .; CDR3 length: 15; V gene: TRBV10-1; D gene: TRBD1; CDR3 protein: CASSEDRDSSYEQYF; CDR3 DNA: TGCGCCAGCAGTGAGGACCGGGACAGTTCCTACGAGCAGTACTTC
J gene: TRBJ1-1; clone size: .; CDR3 length: 13; V gene: TRBV10-1; D gene: .; CDR3 protein: CASSERFNTEAFF; CDR3 DNA: TGCGCCAGCAGTGAACGGTTCAACACTGAAGCTTTCTTT
J gene: TRBJ2-7; clone size: .; CDR3 length: 15; V gene: TRBV28; D gene: .; CDR3 protein: CASPKGWTGRYEQYF; CDR3 DNA: TGTGCCAGCCCCAAGGGCTGGACTGGACGGTACGAGCAGTACTTC
J gene: TRBJ1-3; clone size: .; CDR3 length: 15; V gene: TRBV28; D gene: .; CDR3 protein: CASSLQKRSGNTIYF; CDR3 DNA: TGTGCCAGCAGTTTACAAAAGAGGTCTGGAAACACCATATATTTT
J gene: TRBJ2-7; clone size: .; CDR3 length: 17; V gene: TRBV14; D gene: TRBD1; CDR3 protein: CASSPKKGRGPQHEQYF; CDR3 DNA: TGTGCCAGCAGCCCGAAGAAGGGCAGGGGGCCCCAACACGAGCAGTACTTC
J gene: TRBJ1-4; clone size: .; CDR3 length: 15; V gene: TRBV15; D gene: TRBD1; CDR3 protein: CATSRDGTDNEKLFF; CDR3 DNA: TGTGCCACCAGCAGAGATGGGACAGATAATGAAAAACTGTTTTTT
J gene: TRBJ1-1; clone size: .; CDR3 length: 14; V gene: TRBV4-1; D gene: .; CDR3 protein: CASSSRVMNTEAFF; CDR3 DNA: TGCGCCAGCAGCAGCCGGGTAATGAACACTGAAGCTTTCTTT
J gene: TRBJ2-2; clone size: .; CDR3 length: 15; V gene: TRBV7-9; D gene: .; CDR3 protein: CASTPGSSDTGELFF; CDR3 DNA: TGTGCCAGCACCCCGGGGTCCTCCGACACCGGGGAGCTGTTTTTT
J gene: TRBJ1-3; clone size: .; CDR3 length: 11; V gene: TRBV6-1; D gene: .; CDR3 protein: CASLAWDTIYF; CDR3 DNA: TGTGCCAGCCTGGCCTGGGACACCATATATTTT
J gene: TRBJ2-7; clone size: .; CDR3 length: 13; V gene: TRBV10-1; D gene: .; CDR3 protein: CASSESGSDRLYF; CDR3 DNA: TGCGCCAGCAGTGAGTCCGGGAGCGATCGATTGTACTTC
J gene: TRBJ2-7; clone size: .; CDR3 length: 15; V gene: TRBV5-4; D gene: .; CDR3 protein: CASNRHGGHSYEQYF; CDR3 DNA: TGTGCCAGCAACCGCCACGGGGGCCACTCCTACGAGCAGTACTTC
J gene: TRBJ1-3; clone size: .; CDR3 length: 18; V gene: TRBV5-1; D gene: .; CDR3 protein: CASSLGVTGPGSGNTIYF; CDR3 DNA: TGCGCCAGCAGCTTGGGGGTAACAGGGCCAGGCTCTGGAAACACCATATATTTT
J gene: TRBJ2-7; clone size: .; CDR3 length: 12; V gene: TRBV27; D gene: .; CDR3 protein: CAQRASNYEQYF; CDR3 DNA: TGCGCGCAGAGGGCTAGTAACTACGAGCAGTACTTC
J gene: TRBJ2-7; clone size: .; CDR3 length: 14; V gene: TRBV13; D gene: .; CDR3 protein: CASSFDGQPYEQYF; CDR3 DNA: TGTGCCAGCAGCTTCGACGGACAGCCCTACGAGCAGTACTTC
J gene: TRBJ2-7; clone size: .; CDR3 length: 14; V gene: TRBV28; D gene: .; CDR3 protein: CASSLTELTLEQYF; CDR3 DNA: TGTGCCAGCAGTTTAACCGAGCTTACCCTAGAGCAGTACTTC
J gene: TRBJ2-3; clone size: .; CDR3 length: 16; V gene: TRBV27; D gene: TRBD1; CDR3 protein: CASSLNRDRPYGTQYF; CDR3 DNA: TGTGCCAGCAGTTTGAACCGGGACAGGCCCTATGGTACGCAGTATTTT
J gene: TRBJ2-2; clone size: .; CDR3 length: 17; V gene: TRBV9; D gene: TRBD1; CDR3 protein: CASSPLPGTGDTGELFF; CDR3 DNA: TGTGCCAGCAGCCCCCTTCCCGGGACAGGGGACACCGGGGAGCTGTTTTTT
J gene: TRBJ2-3; clone size: .; CDR3 length: 17; V gene: TRBV4-1; D gene: TRBD2; CDR3 protein: CASSQDRLAGVTDTQYF; CDR3 DNA: TGCGCCAGCAGCCAAGATCGGCTAGCGGGAGTAACAGATACGCAGTATTTT
J gene: TRBJ2-7; clone size: .; CDR3 length: 15; V gene: TRBV5-1; D gene: TRBD1; CDR3 protein: CASSLEGANSAEQYF; CDR3 DNA: TGCGCCAGCAGCTTGGAGGGGGCGAATTCGGCCGAGCAGTACTTC
J gene: TRBJ2-7; clone size: .; CDR3 length: 12; V gene: TRBV5-4; D gene: .; CDR3 protein: CASSPGTSEQYF; CDR3 DNA: TGTGCCAGCAGCCCCGGGACTTCTGAGCAGTACTTC
J gene: TRBJ2-7; clone size: .; CDR3 length: 16; V gene: TRBV7-2; D gene: .; CDR3 protein: CASSLIARRFTYEQYF; CDR3 DNA: TGTGCCAGCAGCTTAATTGCGAGGCGGTTTACCTACGAGCAGTACTTC
J gene: TRBJ2-3; clone size: once; CDR3 length: 14; V gene: TRBV15; D gene: .; CDR3 protein: CATSRDEGRDTQYF; CDR3 DNA: TGTGCCACCAGCAGAGATGAGGGTCGGGATACGCAGTATTTT
J gene: TRBJ1-5; clone size: few; CDR3 length: 13; V gene: TRBV6-6; D gene: .; CDR3 protein: CASSYSRFQPQHF; CDR3 DNA: TGTGCCAGCAGTTACTCTCGGTTCCAGCCCCAGCATTTT
J gene: TRBJ2-7; clone size: once; CDR3 length: 17; V gene: TRBV21-1; D gene: .; CDR3 protein: CASSKGPSGKYSYEQYF; CDR3 DNA: TGTGCCAGCAGCAAAGGGCCTAGCGGGAAATACTCCTACGAGCAGTACTTC
J gene: TRBJ1-1; clone size: once; CDR3 length: 15; V gene: TRBV27; D gene: .; CDR3 protein: CASSSRTAMNTEAFF; CDR3 DNA: TGTGCCAGCAGTTCGCGGACAGCCATGAACACTGAAGCTTTCTTT
J gene: TRBJ2-2; clone size: .; CDR3 length: 16; V gene: TRBV7-9; D gene: .; CDR3 protein: CASSFVGPTNTGELFF; CDR3 DNA: TGTGCCAGCAGCTTTGTAGGGCCGACGAACACCGGGGAGCTGTTTTTT
J gene: TRBJ2-7; clone size: .; CDR3 length: 13; V gene: TRBV27; D gene: .; CDR3 protein: CASSISSYHEQYF; CDR3 DNA: TGTGCCAGCAGTATTTCTAGCTACCACGAGCAGTACTTC
J gene: TRBJ2-7; clone size: .; CDR3 length: 10; V gene: TRBV20-1; D gene: .; CDR3 protein: CSALENEQYF; CDR3 DNA: TGCAGTGCTCTCGAGAACGAGCAGTACTTC